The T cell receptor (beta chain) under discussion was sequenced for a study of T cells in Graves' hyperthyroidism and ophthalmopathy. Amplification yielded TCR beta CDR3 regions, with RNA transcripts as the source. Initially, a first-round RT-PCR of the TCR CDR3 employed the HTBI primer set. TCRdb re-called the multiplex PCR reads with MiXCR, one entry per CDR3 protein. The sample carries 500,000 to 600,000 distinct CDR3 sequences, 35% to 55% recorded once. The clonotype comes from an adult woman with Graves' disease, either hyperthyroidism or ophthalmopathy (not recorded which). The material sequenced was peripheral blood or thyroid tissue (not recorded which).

The CDR3 bases are TGTGCCAGCAGCTCGTCCAAAACTGCCGGGAGAGGTGGGGAGACCCAGTACTTC. Translating it yields CASSSSKTAGRGGETQYF. The rearrangement uses TRBV7-2 and TRBJ2-5; D possibly corresponds to TRBD2 (6 bases). V was shortened by 4 bases and J by 5 bases, with 26 bases between the two germline ends. This CDR3 has 18 residues. Germline values: CDR1 SGHTA, CDR2 FQGNSA.